This T cell receptor (beta chain) was sequenced during a study of blood T cell repertoires in COVID-19. Overall study: Both acute and convalescent COVID-19 samples were obtained from the United States, Italy and Spain. The cDNA or gDNA used as material had been derived from T cells, B-cell-depleted T cells, or PBMCs.

Methods used by the authors: Amplification with reference gene primers provided the estimates of nucleated cell counts. Method: immunoSEQ multiplex PCR; TCRdb's copy keeps in-frame clones and lacks some. That table supplies the V and J calls and clone size; D and trimming were determined from the DNA. The sample includes some 120,000 clones, 65% to 90% of them seen just once. The CDR3 loop spans 13 amino acids. Deletions cut 4 bases from V and 7 bases from J, with 11 bases between. The germline V gene encodes CDR1 SGHRS and CDR2 YFSETQ. The receptor was derived from a woman at least 80 years old with acute or convalescent COVID-19. The sample comprised peripheral blood. The chain employs TRBV5-1 and TRBJ1-4, with D uncertain. Written as DNA, the CDR3 is TGCGCCAGCAGCCCCACAGTAGGTGAAAAACTGTTTTTT. This sequence encodes CASSPTVGEKLFF. The variable domain in full, with the rest retrieved from reference TRBV5-1 and TRBJ1-4, is KAGVTQTPRYLIKTRGQQVTLSCSPISGHRSVSWYQQTPGQGLQFLFEYFSETQRNKGNFPGRFSGRQFSNSRSEMNVSTLELGDSALYLCASSPTVGEKLFFGSGTQLSVL.